The sequence of this T cell receptor beta chain was determined in a study of T cell changes during pregnancy in multiple sclerosis. The method was immunoSEQ multiplex PCR; TCRdb's version includes in-frame clones alone and lacks a portion of them. The sample lists about 110,000 clones, approximately 89% seen once, with 3% to 3.5% in the top ten. Germline CDR1 and CDR2: MNHEY and SVGAGI. Trimming stripped 0 bases from V and 7 bases from J, with 4 bases between. The CDR3 runs to 11 residues. Material: peripheral blood, obtained after pregnancy. The TCR comes from a female donor with multiple sclerosis, enrolled in a pregnancy study. This chain joins TRBV6-5 and TRBJ2-7; D not resolved. The CDR3 loop is CASSYSSEQYF. CDR3 DNA: TGTGCCAGCAGTTACTCGAGTGAGCAGTACTTC.